This TCR beta chain was found in a study of cytomegalovirus exposure and HLA in healthy donors. Study-wide findings and caveats: When a later analysis was performed, an Asian-associated ancestry cluster reportedly had fewer N-insertions than the roughly 700-donor mean. In a later analysis, parvovirus B19, influenza, CMV and Epstein-Barr virus appeared linked to several top co-occurrence clusters. Presence/absence comparisons presumed near-even sequencing depth among donors.

In the PCR, 60 Vbeta and 13 Jbeta primers were used. Repertoires were generated with immunoSEQ multiplex PCR, while TCRdb's copy carries only in-frame clones and drops some. The data hold some 96,000 clones, with 65% to 80% observed a single time. This clone was found a few times. Its antigen is still unknown. Per the germline V gene, CDR1 is SEHNR and CDR2 is FQNEAQ (reference sequence). Trimming left V 7 bases short and J 6 bases short, with 15 bases between. The length of the CDR3 is 13 residues. The sequencing input was PBMCs. This TCR was sampled from a man between 35 and 55 years old in good health and CMV-seropositive. V usage is TRBV7-9 and J usage is TRBJ1-1; D unresolved. The CDR3 DNA is TGTGCCAGCACCCCCCTTCCGAGTCCTGAAGCTTTCTTT. Protein product: CASTPLPSPEAFF.